This T cell receptor (beta chain) is from a study of blood T cell repertoires in COVID-19. Study in general: Samples representing acute and convalescent COVID-19 were sourced from the United States, Italy and Spain. Sample material is recorded as cDNA or gDNA derived from T cells, B-cell-depleted T cells, or PBMCs.

Methods used by the authors: Amplification with reference gene primers provided the estimates of nucleated cell counts. The data were produced by immunoSEQ multiplex PCR, yet TCRdb's version contains in-frame clones alone and is incomplete. The D gene and trimming were derived from the DNA, and the V and J assignments and clone size from that table. Counted here are some 200,000 clones, approximately 90% occurring once; the ten biggest clones make up about 4.8%. Germline values: CDR1 SGHDT, CDR2 YYEEEE. The CDR3 has 16 amino acids. The V gene lost 5 bases and the J gene lost 0 bases, with 15 bases spanning the gap.

This TCR was sampled from a woman aged 40-49 years with acute or convalescent COVID-19. The chain is built from TRBV5-6 and TRBJ1-5, with a tentative D call TRBD1 (6 bases). The sample comprised peripheral blood. The CDR3 DNA is TGTGCCAGCAGTTGGGGTGCAGGGGTTAGCAATCAGCCCCAGCATTTT. Translating gives CASSWGAGVSNQPQHF.